This T cell receptor beta chain came from a study of shared clonotypes between healthy human individuals. Across the study: Aged 18 to 49, the donors were a couple of women and a few men.

Assay runs were performed at deep level. Only in-frame clones appear in the TCRdb table, and some are missing; sequencing was by immunoSEQ multiplex PCR. This sample has approximately 720,000 clones, with around 92% found just once. This clone was recorded only once. Its antigen is not identified. Naivety among CD8 cells was defined by CD45RO negativity and positive CCR7 selection, thereby excluding terminally differentiated effector memory CD45RA+ cells. This CDR3 spans 12 amino acids. Germline CDR1 SGHTA, CDR2 FQGNSA. V shed 8 bases and J shed 4 bases, with 8 bases lying between them. Study results and limitations: Non-shared clonotypes had lower generation probabilities than those shared by all four donors.

The receptor was derived from a man under 40 in good health. The sequenced sample consisted of naive CD8+ T cells sorted from blood. The chain couples TRBV7-2 to TRBJ2-2; D is possibly TRBD2 (6 bases). CDR3 amino acids: CASGGFTGELFF. The CDR3 DNA is TGTGCCAGCGGAGGGTTCACCGGGGAGCTGTTTTTT.